This paragraph covers one T cell receptor (beta chain) sequence. What it recognizes is unknown. The data derive from a study of response to subunit inactivated influenza vaccine. Broader study findings: Authors suggested seasonal influenza vaccinations each recruit few new T cells.

Germline CDR1 is DFQATT and CDR2 is SNEGSKA (reference sequence). The CDR3 is 13 amino acids. V lost 7 bases to trimming and J lost 2 bases, with 12 bases between them. TCRdb re-called the RT-PCR reads through MiXCR, storing one row per CDR3 protein. The sample contains approximately 500,000 distinct CDR3 sequences, around 13% of which appear only once. The sequence was collected from a man aged 50-59 years who received an inactivated influenza vaccine. Sequences were derived from PBMCs from blood, sampled more than 35 days after vaccination. The chain employs TRBV20-1 and TRBJ1-5; D is possibly TRBD1 (6 bases). CDR3 sequence (DNA): TGCAGTGTGGTACAGGGAGGCAATCAGCCCCAGCATTTT. It codes for CSVVQGGNQPQHF.